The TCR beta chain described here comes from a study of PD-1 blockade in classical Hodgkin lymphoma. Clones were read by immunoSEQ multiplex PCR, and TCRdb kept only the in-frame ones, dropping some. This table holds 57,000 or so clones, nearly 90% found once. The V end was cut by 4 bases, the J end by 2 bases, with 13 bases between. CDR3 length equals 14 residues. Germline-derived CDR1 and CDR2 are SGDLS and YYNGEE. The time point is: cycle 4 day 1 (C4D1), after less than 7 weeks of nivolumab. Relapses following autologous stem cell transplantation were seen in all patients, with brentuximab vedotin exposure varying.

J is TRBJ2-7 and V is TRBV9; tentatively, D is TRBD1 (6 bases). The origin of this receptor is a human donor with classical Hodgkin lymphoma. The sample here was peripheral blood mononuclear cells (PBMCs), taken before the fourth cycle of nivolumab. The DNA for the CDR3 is TGTGCCAGCAGCCTGAGACAGGACCCCTACGAGCAGTACTTC. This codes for CASSLRQDPYEQYF.